This TCR beta chain was captured in a study of T cells after yellow fever vaccination. Study-level findings and limits: The study re-detected most primary-vaccination clones after the booster (96% CD4, roughly 88% CD8). FACS-sorted repertoires could harbor abundant contaminating bulk-population clonotypes.

Trimming shortened V by 2 bases and J by 4 bases, and 21 bases separated the two germline ends. Germline CDR1 and CDR2: DFQATT and SNEGSKA (reference sequence). The CDR3 is 17 residues long. Production of TCR cDNA was by 5'RACE template switching, which also added a universal primer site and UMIs. MiXCR, run by TCRdb on the 5' RACE reads, gives a single entry per CDR3 protein. The sample lists over 250,000 distinct CDR3 sequences; over 4% were seen once. This clonotype was observed at least ten times. Its antigen is currently unknown. The input for sequencing was PBMCs, taken 5 days after the yellow fever booster vaccination. This sequence originates from a man aged 18 to 29 who received the YFV17D yellow fever vaccine. The rearrangement uses TRBV20-1 and TRBJ2-1; TRBD1 is a possible D gene (5 bases). The CDR3 DNA sequence: TGCAGTGCTAGACGGTGGGGCCGACAGAGAAGTTACAATGAGCAGTTCTTC. Translated, it gives CSARRWGRQRSYNEQFF.